This TCR beta chain emerged from a study of CD8+CD57+ T cells in acquired aplastic anemia (dated by TCRdb to the late 2010s). The study in broad terms: A mean of roughly 3.2 ug of DNA, ranging from roughly 0.19 to 27.4 ug, was extracted from sorted CD4+ and CD8+ cells. Findings and caveats that apply to the study as a whole: Patients and healthy controls showed no significant difference in CD8+ Simpson's diversity (P=0.060). Roughly 30 CD8+ CDR3 sequences were found to be shared between patients and controls, but these sequences appeared to be highly expressed in patients and within the immunodominant clones of the patients.

CDR1 and CDR2 (ENHRY, SYGVKD) derive from the germline V gene. The CDR3, cysteine through phenylalanine, is 17 amino acids long. The sequence is cut down to CDR3 DNA, 51 bases in frame from base 1. V drops 10 bases and J drops 7 bases, leaving 29 bases in between. In the study, sorted CD4+ and CD8+ blood T cells from patients with severe aplastic anemia and from healthy subjects underwent deep sequencing of TCR repertoires. Ficoll-Paque density gradient centrifugation was used to isolate peripheral blood mononuclear cells. Before DNA extraction, CD4+ and CD8+ T cells were sorted by FACS or by magnetic beads. Genomic DNA was used as template for profiling of TCR beta VDJ combinations and CDR3 sequences. TCR repertoire sequencing was run on an Illumina HiSeq 2000. In the authors' own workflow: Repertoire assessment relied on Simpson's diversity index, CDR3 size and DJ length profiles, and TRBV/TRBJ rearrangement plots. The most abundant DNA sequence in the deep sequencing data was taken as the immunodominant clone. CDR3 amino acid sequences were checked for sharing across subjects and were also compared against the VDJdb database and published repertoires. TCRdb handled the public reads itself, with Q25 trimming in fastp and clone calling in MiXCR, and kept productive beta chains. Entries are consolidated by CDR3 protein sequence, retaining the most common genes and DNA. For this entry, the V and J calls and clone size follow TCRdb and not the study's own pipeline. A total of about 270,000 distinct CDR3 sequences appear in this sample, 55% to 65% of them only once. The ten largest account for 8% of the sample.

As regards this clonotype: What antigen it recognizes has not been identified. The record has no base qualities; no much larger clone is one base away.

The TCR was taken from a human donor with severe aplastic anemia or a healthy control (not recorded which). Sequencing was done on a sample of sorted CD4+, CD8+, or CD8+CD57+ T cells (not recorded which) from PBMCs. This sequence uses TRBV10-3 and TRBJ2-1; the D gene may be TRBD1 or TRBD2, since each aligns over 6 bases. CDR3 sequence: CATRTSPGGTGDNEQFF. The DNA reads TGTGCCACACGAACTTCACCCGGGGGCACAGGTGATAATGAGCAGTTCTTC.